Listed below are T cell receptor beta chains from one sample, sequenced in a study of cytomegalovirus exposure and HLA in healthy donors. Method: immunoSEQ multiplex PCR; TCRdb's copy keeps in-frame clones and lacks some. The sample lists about 91,000 clones; around 89% were seen once. The sequenced sample was PBMCs. These receptors were obtained from a man younger than 30 in good health and CMV-seronegative. Each CDR3 is given without its conserved first and last residue. Fields, in order: V gene, J gene, clone size, CDR3 protein. Clone size is given for some rows only: seen once, a few or many times, or a class if the clone is expanded.

>TRBV14|TRBJ2-1|.
ASSPSYNEQF
>TRBV2|TRBJ1-5|few
ASSGWGGTSNQPQH
>TRBV27|TRBJ2-3|.
ASSPRMNPDTQY
>TRBV4-1|TRBJ2-7|.
ASSQDQGVSEQY
>TRBV25-1|TRBJ2-5|.
ASSEGQRANGETQY
>TRBV28|TRBJ2-7|.
ASHPDNRQGTYEQY
>TRBV6-5|.|.
ASSYRDSPYEQY
>TRBV7-2|TRBJ2-7|.
ASSTSGGRRGGTYEQY
>TRBV15|TRBJ1-1|.
ATRPRVANTEAF
>TRBV11-2|TRBJ2-3|once
ASSLDGRAGGADTQY
>TRBV4-1|TRBJ2-2|.
ASSQVQPTYTGELF
>TRBV11-1|TRBJ2-7|.
ASSLHRGRASYEQY
>TRBV2|TRBJ2-7|.
ASSEDGSFYEQY
>TRBV18|TRBJ1-5|.
ASSPETGRAGQPQH
>TRBV29-1|TRBJ2-7|.
SVERRESWSEQY
>TRBV7-9|TRBJ2-1|.
AGRAGNEQF
>TRBV13|TRBJ2-1|.
ASSLGQLTYNEQF
>TRBV7-2|TRBJ1-1|.
ASSPNRGGTEAF
>TRBV5-1|TRBJ2-7|.
ASQTGSEQY
>TRBV9|TRBJ2-4|.
ASSGNQGAAKNIQY
>TRBV27|TRBJ2-7|.
ASSISRLSSYEQY
>TRBV19|TRBJ2-7|.
ASSMGTGSHEQY
>TRBV9|TRBJ1-3|.
ASSVGDMSSGNTIY
>TRBV19|TRBJ1-1|few
ASSNQEEENTEAF
>TRBV11-2|TRBJ2-1|.
ASSLVAGDREQF
>TRBV5-1|TRBJ2-7|.
ASSSVTGATYEQY
>TRBV6-6|TRBJ2-1|.
ASSLGQGDYNEQF
>TRBV29-1|TRBJ2-5|.
SVQHGPLAGGPRYQETQY
>TRBV4-3|TRBJ1-5|.
ASSQEVWGPNQPQH
>TRBV27|TRBJ2-6|.
ASTLTGYSGANVLT
>TRBV5-4|TRBJ1-1|.
ASSLQIPNTEAF
>TRBV19|TRBJ1-5|.
ASSKDRGVNQPQH
>TRBV7-6|TRBJ2-1|.
ASSSAAGLAGVLDEQF
>TRBV19|TRBJ1-1|.
ASSPSGTYTEAF
>TRBV18|TRBJ2-1|.
ASSHIRLAEYNEQF
>TRBV6-5|TRBJ2-1|.
ASRTGGSYNEQF
>TRBV15|TRBJ1-1|.
ATSRDSLRINTEAF
>TRBV5-8|TRBJ2-1|once
ASSLGTSGYNEQF
>TRBV6-1|TRBJ1-5|.
ASSALHDKWGNQPQH
>TRBV7-2|.|.
ASSSQGYEQY
>TRBV28|TRBJ2-2|.
ASSFSTSVHGELF
>TRBV19|TRBJ1-4|once
ASSTRGAREKLF
>TRBV5-1|TRBJ2-1|once
ASSLPRDRGQDEQF
>TRBV27|TRBJ2-7|.
ASKVAGLPNSYEQY
>TRBV19|TRBJ2-7|.
ASSMDRATYEQY
>TRBV27|TRBJ1-5|.
ASSTMAGSNQPQH